Sequencing of this T cell receptor (beta chain) was carried out in a study of PD-1 blockade in classical Hodgkin lymphoma. All trial patients relapsed after autologous stem cell transplantation. Investigators isolated CD4+ T cells from thawed PBMCs through magnetic negative selection. The best responses consisted of complete response, partial response or progressive disease. Germline V CDR1 and CDR2: KGHSH, LQKENI. V gave up 1 base and J gave up 4 bases, with 10 bases separating them. The CDR3 loop spans 14 amino acids. Whole-study results and caveats: Similar baseline diversity was found in complete responders and newly diagnosed patients. Diversity in CD4+ TCRs, unlike that measured in CD8+ TCRs, had risen significantly by C4D1.

Method: immunoSEQ multiplex PCR; TCRdb's copy keeps in-frame clones and lacks some. Of 9,500 to 15,000 clones listed, around four fifths are singletons. Comment on this clone: Its antigen is unidentified.

The rearrangement links TRBV18 to TRBJ1-1; no firm D call. The source is a human donor with classical Hodgkin lymphoma. The material sequenced was CD4+ T cells from blood, taken at baseline. CDR3 sequence: CASSPQRLGTEAFF. The CDR3 nucleotides read TGTGCCAGCTCACCACAAAGGTTGGGCACTGAAGCTTTCTTT.